Sequencing of this T cell receptor beta chain was carried out in a study of patients and donors after allogeneic stem cell transplantation. CDR3 length equals 15 residues. The germline V gene has CDR1 MNHNS and CDR2 SASEGT. Deletions cut 0 bases from V and 3 bases from J, with 12 bases between. This clonotype appeared many times. TCRdb re-called the RT-PCR reads with MiXCR, one entry per CDR3 protein. The sample consists of tens of thousands of distinct CDR3 sequences, around 5% of them appearing once. The receptor comes from a human donor who was either an allogeneic HSCT recipient or a stem cell or donor lymphocyte infusion donor (not recorded which). It is not recorded whose cells these are; they may come from a transplant donor. The chain uses TRBV6-1 and TRBJ2-7; D gene unclear. Sequencing was carried out using blood, either unsorted or a sorted T cell fraction (not recorded which). The CDR3 is CASSEANSGFYEQYF. Here the CDR3 DNA reads TGTGCCAGCAGTGAAGCGAACAGTGGGTTCTACGAGCAGTACTTC.